This TCR beta chain emerged from a study of blood T cell repertoires in COVID-19. Study at large: Sources were T cells, B-cell-depleted T cells, or PBMCs; the material itself was cDNA or gDNA.

The CDR3 runs 14 residues. V shed 1 base and J shed 4 bases, with 11 bases lying between them. Germline CDR1 and CDR2: SGHRS and YFSETQ. This clone was seen more than once but under ten times. How the authors handled the data: How many nucleated cells were present was estimated from reference gene primer amplification. Clones were sequenced by immunoSEQ multiplex PCR, and TCRdb holds only the in-frame ones, with some missing. That table is the source of V, J and clone size, and D and trimming were worked out from the DNA. The top ten clones hold 7.9% of a sample with about 110,000 clones, more than 75% of them seen once.

This clonotype originated in a man aged 65 to 85 with acute or convalescent COVID-19. V usage is TRBV5-1 and J usage is TRBJ1-1; D is undetermined. Sequenced input: peripheral blood. DNA of the CDR3: TGCGCCAGCAGCTTGCAGTGGGAGGCCACTGAAGCTTTCTTT. Translation: CASSLQWEATEAFF. Complete variable domain (other parts from reference TRBV5-1 and TRBJ1-1): KAGVTQTPRYLIKTRGQQVTLSCSPISGHRSVSWYQQTPGQGLQFLFEYFSETQRNKGNFPGRFSGRQFSNSRSEMNVSTLELGDSALYLCASSLQWEATEAFFGQGTRLTVV.